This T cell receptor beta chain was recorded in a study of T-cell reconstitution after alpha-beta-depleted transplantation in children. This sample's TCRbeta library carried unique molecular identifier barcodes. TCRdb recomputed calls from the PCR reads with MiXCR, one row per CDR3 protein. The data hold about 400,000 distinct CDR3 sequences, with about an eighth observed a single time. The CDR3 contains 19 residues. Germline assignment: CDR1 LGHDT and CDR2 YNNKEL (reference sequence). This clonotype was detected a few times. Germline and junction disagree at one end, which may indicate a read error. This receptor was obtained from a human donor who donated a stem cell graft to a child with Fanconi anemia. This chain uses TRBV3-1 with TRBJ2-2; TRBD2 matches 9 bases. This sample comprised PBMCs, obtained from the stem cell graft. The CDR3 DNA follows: TGTGCCAGCAGCCAATACGATAGCGGGGGAGAACCGAACACCGGGGAGCTGTCTTTT. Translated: CASSQYDSGGEPNTGELSF.